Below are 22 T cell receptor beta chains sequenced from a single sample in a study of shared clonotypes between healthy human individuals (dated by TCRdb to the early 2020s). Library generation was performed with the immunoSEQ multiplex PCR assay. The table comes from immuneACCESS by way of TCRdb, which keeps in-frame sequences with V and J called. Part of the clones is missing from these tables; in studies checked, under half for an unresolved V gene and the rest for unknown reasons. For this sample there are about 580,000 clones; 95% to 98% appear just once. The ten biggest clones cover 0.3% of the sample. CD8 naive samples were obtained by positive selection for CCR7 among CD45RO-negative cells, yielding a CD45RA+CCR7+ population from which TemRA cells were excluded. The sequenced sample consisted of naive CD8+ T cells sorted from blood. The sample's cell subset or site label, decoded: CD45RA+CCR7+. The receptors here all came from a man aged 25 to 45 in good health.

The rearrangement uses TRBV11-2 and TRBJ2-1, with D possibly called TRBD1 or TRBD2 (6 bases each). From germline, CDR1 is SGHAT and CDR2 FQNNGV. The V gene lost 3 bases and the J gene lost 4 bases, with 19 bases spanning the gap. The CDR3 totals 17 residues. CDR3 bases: TGTGCCAGCAGCTTCCCAAAAGGCGGGACACCTTACAATGAGCAGTTCTTC. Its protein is CASSFPKGGTPYNEQFF.

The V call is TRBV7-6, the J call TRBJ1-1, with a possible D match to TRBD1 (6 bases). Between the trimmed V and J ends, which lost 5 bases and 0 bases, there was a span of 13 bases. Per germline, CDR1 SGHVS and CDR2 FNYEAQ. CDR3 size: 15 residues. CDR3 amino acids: CASSPPPGVNTEAFF. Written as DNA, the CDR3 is TGTGCCAGCAGCCCTCCCCCAGGGGTGAACACTGAAGCTTTCTTT.

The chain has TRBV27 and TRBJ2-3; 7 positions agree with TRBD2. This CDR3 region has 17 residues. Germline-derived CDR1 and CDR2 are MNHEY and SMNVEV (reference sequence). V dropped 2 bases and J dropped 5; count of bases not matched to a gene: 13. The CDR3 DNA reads TGTGCCAGCAGTTTAGGGGCTAGCGGAGTAAGGCAAGATACGCAGTATTTT. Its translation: CASSLGASGVRQDTQYF.

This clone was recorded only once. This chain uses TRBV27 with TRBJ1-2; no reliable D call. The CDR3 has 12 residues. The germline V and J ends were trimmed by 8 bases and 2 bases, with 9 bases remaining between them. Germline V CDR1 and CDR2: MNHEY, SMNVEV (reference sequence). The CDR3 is CASRGSNYGYTF. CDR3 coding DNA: TGTGCCAGCCGCGGCAGCAACTATGGCTACACCTTC.

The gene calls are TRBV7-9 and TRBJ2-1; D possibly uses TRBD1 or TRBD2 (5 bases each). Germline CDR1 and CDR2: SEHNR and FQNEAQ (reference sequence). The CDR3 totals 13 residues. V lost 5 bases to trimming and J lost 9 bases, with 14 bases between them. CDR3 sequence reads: CASSLGTPGEQFF. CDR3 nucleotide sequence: TGTGCCAGCAGCCTCGGGACCCCGGGTGAGCAGTTCTTC.

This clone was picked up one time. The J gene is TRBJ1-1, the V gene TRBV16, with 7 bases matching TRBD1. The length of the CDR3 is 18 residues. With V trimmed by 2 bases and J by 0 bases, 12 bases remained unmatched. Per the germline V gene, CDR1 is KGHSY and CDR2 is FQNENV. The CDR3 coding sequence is TGTGCCAGCAGCCAAAGTCCCCCGACAGGGCCTTTGAACACTGAAGCTTTCTTT. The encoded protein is CASSQSPPTGPLNTEAFF.

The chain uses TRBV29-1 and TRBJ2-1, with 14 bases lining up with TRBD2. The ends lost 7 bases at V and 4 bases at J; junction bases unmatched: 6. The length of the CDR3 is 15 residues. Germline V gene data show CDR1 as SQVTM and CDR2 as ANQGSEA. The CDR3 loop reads CSANGLAGGYNEQFF. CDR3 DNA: TGCAGCGCTAATGGACTAGCGGGAGGATACAATGAGCAGTTCTTC.

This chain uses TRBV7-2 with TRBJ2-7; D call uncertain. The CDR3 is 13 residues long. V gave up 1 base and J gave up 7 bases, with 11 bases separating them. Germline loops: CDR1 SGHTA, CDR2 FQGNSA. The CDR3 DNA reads TGTGCCAGCAGCTTAGGGTCATGGTGGGAGCAGTACTTC. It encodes CASSLGSWWEQYF.

The CDR3 reads CASSLESQINNEQFF. In DNA, the CDR3 is TGTGCCAGCAGCTTAGAGAGTCAGATAAACAATGAGCAGTTCTTC. The chain links TRBV7-9 to TRBJ2-1; no clear D gene. The ends were cut back, 1 base at V and 5 bases at J, with 12 bases in the middle. This CDR3 is built from 15 residues. Germline lookup yields CDR1 SEHNR and CDR2 FQNEAQ (reference sequence).

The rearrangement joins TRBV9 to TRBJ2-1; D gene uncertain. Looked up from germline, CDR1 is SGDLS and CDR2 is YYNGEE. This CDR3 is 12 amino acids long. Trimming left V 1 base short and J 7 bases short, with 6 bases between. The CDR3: CASSVSANEQFF. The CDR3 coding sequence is TGTGCCAGCAGCGTATCAGCGAATGAGCAGTTCTTC.

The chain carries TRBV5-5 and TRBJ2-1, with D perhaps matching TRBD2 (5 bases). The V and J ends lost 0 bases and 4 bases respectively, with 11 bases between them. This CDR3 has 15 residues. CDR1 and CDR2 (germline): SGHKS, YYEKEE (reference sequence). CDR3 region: CASSLDSGDYNEQFF. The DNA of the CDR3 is TGTGCCAGCAGCTTGGACAGCGGCGATTACAATGAGCAGTTCTTC.

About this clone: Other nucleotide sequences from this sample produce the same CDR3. The CDR3 reads CASSSGTGGYEQYF. The DNA of the CDR3 is TGTGCCAGCAGCAGCGGGACAGGGGGCTACGAGCAGTACTTC. This chain joins TRBV6-5 and TRBJ2-7; 11 bases line up with TRBD1. Germline-derived CDR1 and CDR2 are MNHEY and SVGAGI. The junction had 4 bases not matched to a gene; V was cut back by 6 bases and J by 3 bases. The CDR3 loop spans 14 amino acids.

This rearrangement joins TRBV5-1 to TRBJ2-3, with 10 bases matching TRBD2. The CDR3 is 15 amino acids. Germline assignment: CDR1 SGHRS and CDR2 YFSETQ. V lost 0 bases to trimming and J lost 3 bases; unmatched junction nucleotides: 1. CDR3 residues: CASSLAAGGTDTQYF. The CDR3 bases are TGCGCCAGCAGCTTGGCAGCGGGAGGGACAGATACGCAGTATTTT.

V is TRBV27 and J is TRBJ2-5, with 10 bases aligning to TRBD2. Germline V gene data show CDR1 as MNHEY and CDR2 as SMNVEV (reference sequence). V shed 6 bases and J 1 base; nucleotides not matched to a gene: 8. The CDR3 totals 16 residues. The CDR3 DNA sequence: TGTGCCAGCAGACCACAACTAGCGGGGATCCAAGAGACCCAGTACTTC. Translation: CASRPQLAGIQETQYF.

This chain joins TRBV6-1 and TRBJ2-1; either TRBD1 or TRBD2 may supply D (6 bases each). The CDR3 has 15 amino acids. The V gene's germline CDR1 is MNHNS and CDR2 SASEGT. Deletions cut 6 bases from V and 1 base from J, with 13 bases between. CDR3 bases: TGTGCCAGCAGGGACAGACTAGGATCCTACAATGAGCAGTTCTTC. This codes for CASRDRLGSYNEQFF.

CDR3 bases: TGTGCCAGCAGCCCTACAGGGATGAACACTGAAGCTTTCTTT. As protein: CASSPTGMNTEAFF. The genes are TRBV27 and TRBJ1-1, with D possibly being TRBD1 (6 bases). Trimming stripped 6 bases from V and 0 bases from J, with 11 bases between. Germline assignment: CDR1 MNHEY and CDR2 SMNVEV (reference sequence). This CDR3 has 14 residues.

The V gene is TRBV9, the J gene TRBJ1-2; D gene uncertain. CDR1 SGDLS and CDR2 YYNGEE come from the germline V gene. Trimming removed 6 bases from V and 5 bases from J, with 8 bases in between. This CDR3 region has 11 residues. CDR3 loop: CASTMGYGYTF. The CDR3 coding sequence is TGTGCCAGCACTATGGGGTATGGCTACACCTTC.

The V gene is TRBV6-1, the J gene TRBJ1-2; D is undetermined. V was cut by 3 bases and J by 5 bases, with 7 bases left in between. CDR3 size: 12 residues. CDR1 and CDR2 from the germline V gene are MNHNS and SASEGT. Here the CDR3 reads CASSDRDYGYTF. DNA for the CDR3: TGTGCCAGCAGTGATAGGGATTATGGCTACACCTTC.

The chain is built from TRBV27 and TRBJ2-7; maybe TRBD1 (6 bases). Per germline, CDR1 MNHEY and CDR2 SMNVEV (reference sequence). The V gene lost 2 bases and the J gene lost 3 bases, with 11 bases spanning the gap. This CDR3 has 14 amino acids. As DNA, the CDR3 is TGTGCCAGCAGTTTAAGGGACAACCACTACGAGCAGTACTTC. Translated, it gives CASSLRDNHYEQYF.

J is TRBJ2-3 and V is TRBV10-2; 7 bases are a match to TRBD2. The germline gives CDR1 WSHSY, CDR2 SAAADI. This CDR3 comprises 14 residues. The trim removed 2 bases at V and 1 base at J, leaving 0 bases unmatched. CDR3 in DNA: TGCGCCAGCAGTGAGGGACTAGGCACAGATACGCAGTATTTT. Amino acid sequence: CASSEGLGTDTQYF.

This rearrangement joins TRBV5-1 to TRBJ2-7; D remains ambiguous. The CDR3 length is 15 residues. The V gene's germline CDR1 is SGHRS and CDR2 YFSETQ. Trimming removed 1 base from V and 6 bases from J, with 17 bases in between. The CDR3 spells CASSLRRVDRSEQYF. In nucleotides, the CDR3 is TGCGCCAGCAGCTTGCGACGCGTCGATCGGTCCGAGCAGTACTTC.

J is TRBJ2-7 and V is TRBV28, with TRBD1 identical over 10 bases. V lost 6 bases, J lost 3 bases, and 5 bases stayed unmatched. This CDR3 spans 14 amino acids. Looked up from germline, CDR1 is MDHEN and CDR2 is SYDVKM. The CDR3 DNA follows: TGTGCCAGCAGCTCCCGGGACAGGGGCTACGAGCAGTACTTC. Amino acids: CASSSRDRGYEQYF.